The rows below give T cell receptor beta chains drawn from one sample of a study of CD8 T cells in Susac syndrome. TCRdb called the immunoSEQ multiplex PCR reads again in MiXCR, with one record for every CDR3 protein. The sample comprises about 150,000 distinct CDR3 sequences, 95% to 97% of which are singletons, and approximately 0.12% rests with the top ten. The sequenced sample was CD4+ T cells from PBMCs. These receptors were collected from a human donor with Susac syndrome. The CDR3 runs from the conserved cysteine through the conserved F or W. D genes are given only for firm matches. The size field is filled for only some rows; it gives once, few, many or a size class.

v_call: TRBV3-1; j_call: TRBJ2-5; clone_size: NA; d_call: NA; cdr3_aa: CASSQSPRGAQETQYF; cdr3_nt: TGTGCCAGCAGCCAAAGCCCACGGGGGGCCCAAGAGACCCAGTACTTC
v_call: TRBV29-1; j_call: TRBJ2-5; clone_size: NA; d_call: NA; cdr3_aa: CSGGVQAETQYF; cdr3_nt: TGCAGCGGGGGGGTCCAGGCCGAGACCCAGTACTTC
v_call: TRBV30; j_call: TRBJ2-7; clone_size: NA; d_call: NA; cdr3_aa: CAGKGPLYEQYF; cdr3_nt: TGTGCCGGCAAGGGACCGTTATACGAGCAGTACTTC
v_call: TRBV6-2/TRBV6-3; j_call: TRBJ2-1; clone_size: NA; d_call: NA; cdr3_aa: CASSSANLYNEQFF; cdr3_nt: TGTGCCAGCAGCTCGGCCAACCTGTACAATGAGCAGTTCTTC
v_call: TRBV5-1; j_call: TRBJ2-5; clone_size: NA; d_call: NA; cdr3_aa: CASLEGTVQETQYF; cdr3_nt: TGCGCCAGCCTAGAGGGGACGGTCCAAGAGACCCAGTACTTC
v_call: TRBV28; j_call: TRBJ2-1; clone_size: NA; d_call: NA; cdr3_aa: CASSAGRGSYNEQFF; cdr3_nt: TGTGCCAGCAGTGCCGGTCGGGGCTCCTACAATGAGCAGTTCTTC
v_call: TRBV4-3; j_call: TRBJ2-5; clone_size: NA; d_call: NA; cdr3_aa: CASSQNAGTQETQYF; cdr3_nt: TGCGCCAGCAGCCAGAACGCCGGGACTCAAGAGACCCAGTACTTC
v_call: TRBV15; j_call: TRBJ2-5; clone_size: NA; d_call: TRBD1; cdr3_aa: CATSRQDRGPGETQYF; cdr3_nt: TGTGCCACCAGCAGACAAGACAGGGGACCCGGAGAGACCCAGTACTTC
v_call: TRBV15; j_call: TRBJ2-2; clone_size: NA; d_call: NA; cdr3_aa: CATSRDGGAGSTGELFF; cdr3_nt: TGTGCCACCAGCAGAGATGGGGGCGCAGGGTCCACCGGGGAGCTGTTTTTT
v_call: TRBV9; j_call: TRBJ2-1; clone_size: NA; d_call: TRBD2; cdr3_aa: CASSKLAGGPIRNEQFF; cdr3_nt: TGTGCCAGCAGCAAACTAGCGGGAGGGCCGATCCGTAATGAGCAGTTCTTC
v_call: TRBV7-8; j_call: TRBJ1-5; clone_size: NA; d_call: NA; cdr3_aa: CASSPRTVNQPQHF; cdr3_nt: TGTGCCAGCAGCCCCCGGACAGTCAATCAGCCCCAGCATTTT
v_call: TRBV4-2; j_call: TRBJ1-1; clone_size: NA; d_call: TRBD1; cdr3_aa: CASSRSPGQGNTEAFF; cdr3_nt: TGTGCCAGCAGCCGTAGTCCGGGACAGGGGAACACTGAAGCTTTCTTT
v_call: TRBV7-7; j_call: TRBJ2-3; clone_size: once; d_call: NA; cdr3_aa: CASSLNQASTDTQYF; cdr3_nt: TGTGCTAGCAGCTTAAATCAGGCAAGCACAGATACGCAGTATTTT
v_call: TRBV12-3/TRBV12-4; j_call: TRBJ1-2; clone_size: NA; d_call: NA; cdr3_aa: CASSYTGYGYTF; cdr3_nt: TGTGCCAGCAGTTATACAGGCTATGGCTACACCTTC
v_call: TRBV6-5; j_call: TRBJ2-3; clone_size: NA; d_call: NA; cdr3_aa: CASSPGLTGADTQYF; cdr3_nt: TGTGCCAGCAGCCCCGGGTTGACGGGAGCAGATACGCAGTATTTT
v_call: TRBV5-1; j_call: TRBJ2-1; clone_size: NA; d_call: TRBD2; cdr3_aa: CASSLGRTSGNNEQFF; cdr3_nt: TGCGCCAGCAGCTTAGGCCGGACTAGCGGTAACAATGAGCAGTTCTTC
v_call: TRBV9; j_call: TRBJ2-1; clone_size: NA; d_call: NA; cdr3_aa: CASSGGPGPLAGQFF; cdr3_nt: TGTGCCAGCAGCGGAGGTCCAGGTCCCCTGGCTGGGCAGTTCTTC
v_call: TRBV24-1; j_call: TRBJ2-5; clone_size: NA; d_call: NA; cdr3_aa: CATSDSLVKYF; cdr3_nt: TGTGCCACCAGTGATTCTCTCGTCAAGTACTTC
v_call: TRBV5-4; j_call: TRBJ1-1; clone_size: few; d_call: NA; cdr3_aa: CASSYQLNTEAFF; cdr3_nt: TGTGCCAGCAGCTATCAGTTGAACACTGAAGCTTTCTTT
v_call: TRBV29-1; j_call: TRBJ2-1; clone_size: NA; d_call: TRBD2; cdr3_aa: CSALRPGGYNEQFF; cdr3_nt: TGCAGCGCCCTACGCCCGGGGGGCTACAATGAGCAGTTCTTC
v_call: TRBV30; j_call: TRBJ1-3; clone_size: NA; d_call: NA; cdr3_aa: CAWRVSGNTIYF; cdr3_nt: TGTGCCTGGAGAGTCTCTGGAAACACCATATATTTT
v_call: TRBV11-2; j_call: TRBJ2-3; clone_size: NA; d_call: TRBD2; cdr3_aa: CASIKAGATDTQYF; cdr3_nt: TGTGCCAGCATCAAAGCGGGAGCAACAGATACGCAGTATTTT